These 24 T cell receptor beta chains came from one sample sequenced in a study of cytomegalovirus exposure and HLA in healthy donors. Primers for the PCR totalled 60 Vbeta and 13 Jbeta. Some clones are missing from TCRdb's copy, which holds only in-frame ones; the method was immunoSEQ multiplex PCR. The sample holds 130,000 or so clones, 82% seen once. Sequencing was done on a sample of PBMCs. Receptors were obtained from a man younger than 35 in good health and CMV-seropositive.

The J gene is TRBJ1-1, the V gene TRBV7-9, with no clear D. CDR1 SEHNR and CDR2 FQNEAQ come from the germline V gene (reference sequence). This CDR3 contains 13 residues. Trimming removed 1 base from V and 6 bases from J, with 9 bases in between. CDR3 sequence reads: CASSLGAGAEAFF. CDR3 coding DNA: TGTGCCAGCAGCTTAGGGGCTGGCGCTGAAGCTTTCTTT. Complete variable domain (other parts from reference TRBV7-9 and TRBJ1-1): DTGVSQNPRHKITKRGQNVTFRCDPISEHNRLYWYRQTLGQGPEFLTYFQNEAQLEKSRLLSDRFSAERPKGSFSTLEIQRTEQGDSAMYLCASSLGAGAEAFFGQGTRLTVV.

The chain couples TRBV28 to TRBJ2-2; possibly TRBD2 for D (6 bases). V lost 7 bases to trimming and J lost 2 bases, with 14 bases between them. In germline, CDR1 is MDHEN, CDR2 SYDVKM. The CDR3 totals 15 residues. The DNA for the CDR3 is TGTGCCAGCACCCCCAGGAGGGGAAACACCGGGGAGCTGTTTTTT. Its translation is CASTPRRGNTGELFF.

The chain employs TRBV28 and TRBJ2-5; 7 bases fit TRBD1. With 8 bases clipped from V and 0 bases from J, the junction kept 3 bases outside the gene matches. The germline V gene encodes CDR1 MDHEN and CDR2 SYDVKM. The CDR3 has 13 residues. This CDR3 is CASGTVYQETQYF. In DNA, the CDR3 is TGTGCCAGCGGGACAGTGTACCAAGAGACCCAGTACTTC.

A few counts support this clone. The CDR3 region is CASSIGQGNQPQHF. CDR3 DNA sequence: TGTGCCAGTAGTATAGGCCAGGGGAATCAGCCCCAGCATTTT. The gene calls are TRBV19 and TRBJ1-5; TRBD1 might be the D (6 bases). V lost 1 base, J lost 4 bases, and 8 bases lay in between. The CDR3 totals 14 residues. Germline V CDR1 and CDR2: LNHDA, SQIVND (reference sequence).

The chain employs TRBV5-4 and TRBJ2-7; 8 bases match TRBD2. Germline assignment: CDR1 SGHNT and CDR2 YYREEE (reference sequence). J lost 3 bases, V lost 0 bases, and 5 bases had no gene match. The CDR3 length is 15 residues. CDR3 sequence reads: CASSLDSGIFYEQYF. The DNA of the CDR3 is TGTGCCAGCAGCTTGGATAGCGGGATCTTCTACGAGCAGTACTTC.

This chain links TRBV15 with TRBJ2-2; D perhaps matches TRBD1 (5 bases). The V gene lost 0 bases and the J gene lost 6 bases, with 14 bases spanning the gap. Germline CDR1 reads LNHNV; CDR2 reads YYDKDF (reference sequence). The CDR3 loop spans 16 amino acids. The CDR3 DNA reads TGTGCCACCAGCAGAGATTTAACAGGTCGGGCCGGGGAGCTGTTTTTT. It translates to CATSRDLTGRAGELFF.

This clone was counted between two and nine times. This chain joins TRBV5-1 and TRBJ2-7; 8 bases line up with TRBD2. J lost 5 bases, V lost 6 bases, and 7 bases had no gene match. The germline gives CDR1 SGHRS, CDR2 YFSETQ. CDR3 length: 13 residues. The CDR3 coding sequence is TGCGCCAGCACCCTAGCGGGTCACGACGAGCAGTACTTC. This codes for CASTLAGHDEQYF.

This chain connects TRBV28 to TRBJ2-6; D unclear. The germline CDR1 and CDR2 sequences are MDHEN and SYDVKM. V lost 0 bases and J lost 0, with 6 bases in between. This CDR3 comprises 16 residues. Here the CDR3 reads CASSLWGNSGANVLTF. The CDR3 DNA sequence: TGTGCCAGCAGTTTATGGGGCAACTCTGGGGCCAACGTCCTGACTTTC.

The chain uses TRBV27 and TRBJ2-5; 8 positions agree with TRBD1. The trim removed 3 bases at V and 5 bases at J, leaving 11 bases unmatched. The CDR3 loop spans 16 amino acids. Germline V gene lookup returns CDR1 MNHEY and CDR2 SMNVEV (reference sequence). This CDR3 reads CASSLIGGTGWETQYF. Here the CDR3 DNA reads TGTGCCAGCAGTTTGATCGGAGGGACAGGTTGGGAGACCCAGTACTTC.

This chain joins TRBV6-5 and TRBJ2-1, with D perhaps matching TRBD1 (5 bases). Germline CDR1 MNHEY, CDR2 SVGAGI. The CDR3 runs to 16 residues. V was cut by 2 bases and J by 10 bases, with 21 bases left in between. For the CDR3, the DNA is TGTGCCAGCAGTTACGGGTCATCGGCAGGGCCAGGGGAGCAGTTCTTC. Encoded protein: CASSYGSSAGPGEQFF.

This sequence joins TRBV6-1 and TRBJ1-1, with D tentatively TRBD1 (5 bases). The germline V and J ends were trimmed by 0 bases and 11 bases, with 16 bases remaining between them. This CDR3 contains 14 residues. CDR1 and CDR2 from the germline V gene are MNHNS and SASEGT. The CDR3 loop is CASSEALRGVEAFF. The CDR3 DNA reads as TGTGCCAGCAGTGAAGCGCTTCGGGGGGTGGAGGCTTTCTTT.

This clone was counted only a few times. The chain recombines TRBV28 with TRBJ1-4; D not certain. The CDR3 has 14 amino acids. V lost 8 bases to trimming and J lost 1 base, with 11 bases between them. Germline V gene sequence: CDR1 MDHEN, CDR2 SYDVKM. The CDR3 sequence: CASGDRGTNEKLFF. The CDR3 coding sequence is TGTGCCAGCGGAGACCGTGGAACTAATGAAAAACTGTTTTTT.

The chain joins TRBV2 to TRBJ1-2; D remains unclear. The V gene's germline CDR1 is SNHLY and CDR2 FYNNEI. The CDR3 length is 14 residues. Trimming removed 2 bases from V and 4 bases from J, with 11 bases in between. In DNA, the CDR3 is TGTGCCAGCAGTGAAATCCTCTTGGCCTATGGCTACACCTTC. Its protein product is CASSEILLAYGYTF.

This clone was counted once. The chain couples TRBV27 to TRBJ2-2; weak D call: TRBD1 (5 bases). The ends were cut back, 3 bases at V and 1 base at J, with 6 bases in the middle. CDR1 and CDR2 from the germline V gene are MNHEY and SMNVEV (reference sequence). The length of the CDR3 is 14 residues. CDR3 loop: CASSFDRNTGELFF. The DNA for the CDR3 is TGTGCCAGCAGTTTTGACAGGAACACCGGGGAGCTGTTTTTT.

The chain has TRBV6-1 and TRBJ1-1, with 9 bases aligning to TRBD1. V dropped 8 bases and J dropped 4; count of bases not matched to a gene: 11. Germline CDR1 MNHNS, CDR2 SASEGT. The CDR3 consists of 15 residues. The CDR3 sequence: CASSVQGARITEAFF. The CDR3 DNA reads TGTGCCAGCTCCGTACAGGGGGCCCGAATCACTGAAGCTTTCTTT.

The chain joins TRBV29-1 to TRBJ2-7, with 9 bases identical to TRBD1. CDR1 SQVTM and CDR2 ANQGSEA come from the germline V gene. The CDR3 is 15 amino acids. V lost 4 bases to trimming and J lost 1 base; unmatched junction nucleotides: 8. The CDR3 is CSVADSGTGSYEQYF. CDR3 bases: TGCAGCGTTGCGGATTCCGGGACAGGGTCCTACGAGCAGTACTTC.

The CDR3: CASSIFQTYNEQFF. In DNA, the CDR3 is TGTGCCAGTAGTATATTCCAAACCTACAATGAGCAGTTCTTC. V is TRBV19 and J is TRBJ2-1; no clear D gene. Trimming left V 2 bases short and J 2 bases short, with 7 bases between. CDR3 length: 14 residues. The germline V gene has CDR1 LNHDA and CDR2 SQIVND (reference sequence).

V is TRBV6-5 and J is TRBJ1-3; the D is unclear. V lost 4 bases and J 2 bases, leaving 12 bases between the germline ends. Germline V lookup: CDR1 MNHEY, CDR2 SVGAGI. The CDR3 covers 15 residues. CDR3 protein: CASSSRWSPGNTIYF. The CDR3 DNA follows: TGTGCCAGCAGTTCCAGATGGTCCCCTGGAAACACCATATATTTT.

V and J are TRBV28 and TRBJ2-1; 10 bases align to TRBD1. The CDR3 has 15 residues. V gave up 5 bases and J gave up 6 bases; unmatched junction bases: 7. Germline CDR1 reads MDHEN; CDR2 reads SYDVKM. In nucleotides, the CDR3 is TGTGCCAGCAGTATCCGGGACAGGGGACCCAATGAGCAGTTCTTC. Encoded protein: CASSIRDRGPNEQFF.

The chain joins TRBV7-3 to TRBJ2-1; a weak D match, TRBD1 (6 bases). CDR1 and CDR2 (germline): SGHTA, FQGTGA. The CDR3 extends over 13 amino acids. V lost 1 base to trimming and J lost 12 bases, with 13 bases between them. CDR3 DNA: TGTGCCAGCAGCTTAAATCAGGGGAGCCGGCAGTTCTTC. Translated: CASSLNQGSRQFF.

This clone was seen a few times. The rearrangement uses TRBV5-8 and TRBJ1-5; 7 bases agree with TRBD1. Germline values: CDR1 SGHTS, CDR2 YDEGEE. The CDR3 consists of 14 residues. After removal of 0 bases from V and 6 bases from J, the junction contained 3 bases not matched to a gene. The CDR3 coding sequence is TGTGCCAGCAGCTTGGTAGGGGGCAGTCAGCCCCAGCATTTT. Its protein is CASSLVGGSQPQHF.

The chain carries TRBV4-1 and TRBJ2-4; 8 bases match TRBD1. This CDR3 region has 18 residues. The germline CDR1 and CDR2 sequences are MGHRA and YSYEKL. With 2 bases clipped from V and 1 base from J, the junction kept 10 bases outside the gene matches. For the CDR3, the DNA is TGCGCCAGCAGCCAAACTCGACAGGGGTTAGTGGCCAAAAACATTCAGTACTTC. Its translation is CASSQTRQGLVAKNIQYF.

The V call is TRBV6-1, the J call TRBJ2-7; tentatively, D is TRBD2 (6 bases). CDR3 length: 13 residues. V lost 7 bases to trimming and J lost 3 bases, with 13 bases between them. Germline V lookup: CDR1 MNHNS, CDR2 SASEGT. The CDR3 protein is CASTAGLFYEQYF. In DNA, the CDR3 is TGTGCCAGCACCGCGGGACTCTTCTACGAGCAGTACTTC.

The chain employs TRBV5-1 and TRBJ2-7; 8 nucleotides align to TRBD1. The CDR3 totals 14 residues. V shed 0 bases, J shed 5 bases, and the junction held 4 bases outside the gene matches. Germline V CDR1 and CDR2: SGHRS, YFSETQ. The DNA of the CDR3 is TGCGCCAGCAGCTTGGGCGACAGGGGTCACGAGCAGTACTTC. Protein sequence: CASSLGDRGHEQYF.